This T cell receptor (beta chain) came from a study of graft-versus-host responses after intestinal transplantation. Sequenced by immunoSEQ multiplex PCR; TCRdb stores in-frame clones only, minus some. This table has more than 10,000 clones, 30% appearing once. This CDR3 is 19 amino acids long. V dropped 10 bases and J dropped 1; count of bases not matched to a gene: 17. The germline V gene encodes CDR1 LNHDA and CDR2 SQIVND (reference sequence). Plates contained some 200,000 CFSE-labeled responder cells and some 200,000 irradiated, violet-dye-labeled stimulator cells. Responder CD3+CD4+ and CD3+CD8+ cells that were proliferating and CFSE-low were sorted after the reaction.

The chain couples TRBV19 to TRBJ1-5, with 12 positions matching TRBD1. Material: alloreactive CD8+ T cells from a mixed lymphocyte reaction culture, obtained before intestinal transplant. Subset specified: CFSE-low proliferating T cells sorted from roughly six-day pre-transplant mixed lymphocyte reaction (GvH or HvG direction). The source is a human patient who received an intestinal transplant. CDR3 bases: TGTGCCACCCCCAATAGGGACAGGGGGCGGAAGGGGAGCAATCAGCCCCAGCATTTT. Translating it yields CATPNRDRGRKGSNQPQHF.